This T cell receptor (beta chain) was sequenced for a study of PD-L1 blockade in urothelial cancer. Study-level findings and limits: Durable-benefit patients had greater expansion of tumor-associated blood clones at 3 weeks. Having blood TCR clonality under the median before treatment predicted better survival.

As for this clone: No antigen is known for it.

Using immunoSEQ multiplex PCR, the repertoire was profiled, and TCRdb retains in-frame clones only, with some absent. The top ten hold roughly 0.99% of the sample, which has 70,000 to 95,000 clones, 89% seen once. Time point in this sample: pretreatment peripheral blood. Germline assignment: CDR1 SGHRS and CDR2 YFSETQ. The CDR3 length is 15 residues. Trimming stripped 0 bases from V and 2 bases from J, with 6 bases between. The sequencing here drew on PBMCs, taken around atezolizumab (anti-PD-L1) treatment. The clonotype comes from a woman aged 80 or older with urothelial cancer. The chain joins TRBV5-1 to TRBJ2-6, with a tentative D call TRBD1 (5 bases). This chain's CDR3 is CASSLEGPGANVLTF. Written as DNA, the CDR3 is TGCGCCAGCAGCTTGGAGGGGCCTGGGGCCAACGTCCTGACTTTC.